This T cell receptor (beta chain) was recovered during a study of shared clonotypes between healthy human individuals. The study drew all its donors from Caucasian adults living in Nashville, Tennessee. Findings and caveats of the study: Only blood was sampled; tissue repertoires likely differ. It was observed that approximately 5% of naive CD4 clonotypes were shared across several donors.

This CDR3 has 15 residues. Germline V gene data show CDR1 as SGHAT and CDR2 as FQNNGV. V lost 2 bases to trimming and J lost 7 bases, with 15 bases between them. Regarding this clone: Its antigen is not identified.

Once extracted for a subset, genomic DNA was divided evenly among several immunoSEQ plates. Clones were sequenced by immunoSEQ multiplex PCR, and TCRdb holds only the in-frame ones, with some missing. The data show some 2.3 million clones, with about 92% seen just once and about 0.39% held by the top ten. The sample consisted of naive CD4+ T cells from PBMCs. Described subset: CD45RA+ positively selected. The V gene is TRBV11-2, the J gene TRBJ1-3; possible D gene TRBD1, 5 bases. The TCR was taken from a man aged 18 to 29 in good health. Some clones in this sample may be carry-over from other donors' samples. The CDR3 DNA reads as TGTGCCAGCAGCTTAAACCAGGGCGGCGGTAACACCATATATTTT. It encodes CASSLNQGGGNTIYF.